This record covers a single T cell receptor beta chain. The antigen remains undetermined. Expressed TCRB transcripts got sequenced, as all isolated RNA was reverse transcribed. Naive, central memory and regulatory T cell samples came to a mean of around 3.5 million reads. TCRdb's copy holds only in-frame clones and misses some; the assay was immunoSEQ multiplex PCR. The repertoire includes approximately 300,000 clones, approximately 10% of them detected once, and around 0.015% sits in the top ten. V trimming: 5 bases; J trimming: 4 bases; junction bases outside the gene matches: 2. The CDR3 is 14 amino acids. The V gene's germline CDR1 is LNHDA and CDR2 SQIVND (reference sequence). This record comes from a study of beta chain features in type 1 diabetes. The overall study: The study examined more than 100,000,000 sorted cells across all samples.

Study-wide points: Type 1 diabetes patients showed a moderate but significant shortening of TCRB CDR3s in all four CD4+ subsets.

Material for sequencing was naive CD4+ T cells from blood. This sequence was found in a woman under 40 in good health. The chain combines TRBV19 with TRBJ2-1, with 10 bases matching TRBD2. In nucleotides, the CDR3 is TGTGCCAGTAGTGTAGCGGGAGGATACAATGAGCAGTTCTTC. It is translated as CASSVAGGYNEQFF. The whole variable domain, filled in from reference TRBV19 and TRBJ2-1, reads DGGITQSPKYLFRKEGQNVTLSCEQNLNHDAMYWYRQDPGQGLRLIYYSQIVNDFQKGDIAEGYSVSREKKESFPLTVTSAQKNPTAFYLCASSVAGGYNEQFFGPGTRLTVL.